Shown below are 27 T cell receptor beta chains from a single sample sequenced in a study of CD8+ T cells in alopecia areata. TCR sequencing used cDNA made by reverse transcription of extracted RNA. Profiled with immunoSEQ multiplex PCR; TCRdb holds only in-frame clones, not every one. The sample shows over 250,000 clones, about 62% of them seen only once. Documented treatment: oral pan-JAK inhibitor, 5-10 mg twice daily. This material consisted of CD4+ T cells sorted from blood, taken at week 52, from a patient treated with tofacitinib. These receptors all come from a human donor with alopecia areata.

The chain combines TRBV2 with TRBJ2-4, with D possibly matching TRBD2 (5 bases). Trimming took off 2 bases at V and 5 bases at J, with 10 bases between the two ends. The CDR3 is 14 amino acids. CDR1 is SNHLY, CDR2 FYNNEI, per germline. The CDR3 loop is CASSEISRENIQYF. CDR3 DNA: TGTGCCAGCAGTGAAATCTCGAGGGAAAACATTCAGTACTTC.

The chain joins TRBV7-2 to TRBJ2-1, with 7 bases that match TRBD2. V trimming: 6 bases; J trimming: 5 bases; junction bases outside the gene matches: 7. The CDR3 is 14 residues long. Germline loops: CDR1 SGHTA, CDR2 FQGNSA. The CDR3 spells CASRRPGLNNEQFF. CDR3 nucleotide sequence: TGTGCCAGCAGACGTCCGGGACTAAACAATGAGCAGTTCTTC.

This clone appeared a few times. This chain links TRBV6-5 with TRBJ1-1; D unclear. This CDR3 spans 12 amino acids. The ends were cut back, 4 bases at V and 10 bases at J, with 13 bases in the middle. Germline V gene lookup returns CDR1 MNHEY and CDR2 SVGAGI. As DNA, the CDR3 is TGTGCCAGCAGTTCTGGTTCGTTTGGAGCTTTCTTT. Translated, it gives CASSSGSFGAFF.

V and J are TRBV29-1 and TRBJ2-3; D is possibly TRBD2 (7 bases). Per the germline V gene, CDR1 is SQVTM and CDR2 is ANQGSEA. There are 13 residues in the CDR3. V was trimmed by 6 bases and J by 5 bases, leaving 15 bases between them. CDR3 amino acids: CSVQRGAGDTQYF. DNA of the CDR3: TGCAGCGTCCAACGGGGGGCGGGAGATACGCAGTATTTT.

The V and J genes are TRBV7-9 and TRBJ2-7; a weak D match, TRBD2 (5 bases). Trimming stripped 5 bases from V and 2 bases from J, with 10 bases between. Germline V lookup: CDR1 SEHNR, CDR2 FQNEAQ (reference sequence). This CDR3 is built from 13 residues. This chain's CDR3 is CASSLPGTYEQYF. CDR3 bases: TGTGCCAGCAGCCTACCCGGGACCTACGAGCAGTACTTC. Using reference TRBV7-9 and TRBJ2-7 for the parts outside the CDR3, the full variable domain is DTGVSQNPRHKITKRGQNVTFRCDPISEHNRLYWYRQTLGQGPEFLTYFQNEAQLEKSRLLSDRFSAERPKGSFSTLEIQRTEQGDSAMYLCASSLPGTYEQYFGPGTRLTVT.

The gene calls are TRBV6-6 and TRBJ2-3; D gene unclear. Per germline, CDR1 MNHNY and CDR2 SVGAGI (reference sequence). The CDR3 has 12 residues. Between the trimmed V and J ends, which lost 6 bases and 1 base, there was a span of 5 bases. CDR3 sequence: CASRRGTDTQYF. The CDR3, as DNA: TGTGCCAGCAGAAGGGGCACAGATACGCAGTATTTT.

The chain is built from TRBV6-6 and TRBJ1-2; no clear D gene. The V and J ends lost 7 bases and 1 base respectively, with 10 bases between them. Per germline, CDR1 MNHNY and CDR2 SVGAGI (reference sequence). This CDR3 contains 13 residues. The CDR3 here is CASTSGFNYGYTF. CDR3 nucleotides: TGTGCCAGCACGTCGGGATTTAACTATGGCTACACCTTC.

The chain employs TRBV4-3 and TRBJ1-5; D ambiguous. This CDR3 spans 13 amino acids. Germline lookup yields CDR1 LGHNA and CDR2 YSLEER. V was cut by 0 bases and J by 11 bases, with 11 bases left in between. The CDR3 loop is CASSQDSQATQHF. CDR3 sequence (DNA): TGCGCCAGCAGCCAAGATTCGCAGGCCACCCAGCATTTT.

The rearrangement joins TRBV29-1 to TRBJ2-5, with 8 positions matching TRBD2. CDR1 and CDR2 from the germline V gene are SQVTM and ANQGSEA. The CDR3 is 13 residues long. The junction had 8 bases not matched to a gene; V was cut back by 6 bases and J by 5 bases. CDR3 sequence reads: CSVDGASGETQYF. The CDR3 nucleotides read TGCAGCGTCGATGGGGCTAGCGGGGAGACCCAGTACTTC.

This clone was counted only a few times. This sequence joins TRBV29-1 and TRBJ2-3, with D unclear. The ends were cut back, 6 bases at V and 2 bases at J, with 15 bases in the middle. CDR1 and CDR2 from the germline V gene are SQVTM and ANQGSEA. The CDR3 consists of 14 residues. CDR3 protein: CSVPGPANTDTQYF. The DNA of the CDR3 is TGCAGCGTCCCCGGGCCCGCTAACACAGATACGCAGTATTTT.

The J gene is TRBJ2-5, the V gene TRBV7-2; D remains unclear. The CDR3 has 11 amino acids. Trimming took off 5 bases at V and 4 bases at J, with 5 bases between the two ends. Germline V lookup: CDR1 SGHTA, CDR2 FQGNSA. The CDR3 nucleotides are TGTGCCAGCAGCCCCCTAGAGACCCAGTACTTC. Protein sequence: CASSPLETQYF. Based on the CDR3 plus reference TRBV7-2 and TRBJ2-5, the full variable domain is GAGVSQSPSNKVTEKGKDVELRCDPISGHTALYWYRQSLGQGLEFLIYFQGNSAPDKSGLPSDRFSAERTGGSVSTLTIQRTQQEDSAVYLCASSPLETQYFGPGTRLLVL.

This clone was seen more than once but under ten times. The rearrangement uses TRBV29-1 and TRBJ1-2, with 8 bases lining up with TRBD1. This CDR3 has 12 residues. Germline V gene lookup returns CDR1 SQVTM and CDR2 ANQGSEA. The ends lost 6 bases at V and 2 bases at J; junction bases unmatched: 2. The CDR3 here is CSVRQGNYGYTF. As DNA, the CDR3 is TGCAGCGTAAGACAGGGGAACTATGGCTACACCTTC.

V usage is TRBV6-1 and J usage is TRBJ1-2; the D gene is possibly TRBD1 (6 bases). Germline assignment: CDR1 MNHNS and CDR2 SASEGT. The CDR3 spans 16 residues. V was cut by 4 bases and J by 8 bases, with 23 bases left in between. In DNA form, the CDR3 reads TGTGCCAGCAGTGTCGCTTCAAATCAGGGGCAGGTCGGCTACACCTTC. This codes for CASSVASNQGQVGYTF.

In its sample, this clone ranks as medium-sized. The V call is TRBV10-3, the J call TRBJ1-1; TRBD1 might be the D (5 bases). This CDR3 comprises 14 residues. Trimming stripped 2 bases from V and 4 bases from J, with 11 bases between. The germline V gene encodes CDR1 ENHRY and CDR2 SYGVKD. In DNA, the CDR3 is TGTGCCATCAGTGAGGGGGGAAGTATCACTGAAGCTTTCTTT. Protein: CAISEGGSITEAFF.

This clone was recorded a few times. The CDR3 region is CASSFGRANVLTF. CDR3 in DNA: TGTGCCAGCAGCTTCGGCCGGGCCAACGTCCTGACTTTC. The chain joins TRBV7-9 to TRBJ2-6, with D unresolved. V dropped 3 bases and J dropped 5 bases, with 5 bases sitting between them. The CDR3 covers 13 residues. Germline V gene lookup returns CDR1 SEHNR and CDR2 FQNEAQ (reference sequence).

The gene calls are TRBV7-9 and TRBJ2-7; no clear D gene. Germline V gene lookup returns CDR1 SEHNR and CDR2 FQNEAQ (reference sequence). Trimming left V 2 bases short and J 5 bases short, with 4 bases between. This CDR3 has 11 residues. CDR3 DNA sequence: TGTGCCAGCAGCTTACAAGACGAGCAGTACTTC. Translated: CASSLQDEQYF.

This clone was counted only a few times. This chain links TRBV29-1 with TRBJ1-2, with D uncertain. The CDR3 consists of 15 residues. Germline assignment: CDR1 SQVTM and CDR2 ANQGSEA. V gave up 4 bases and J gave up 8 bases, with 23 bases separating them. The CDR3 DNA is TGCAGCGTTGGTCGTAGTGGCCTTACTAAAGGGGGCTACACCTTC. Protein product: CSVGRSGLTKGGYTF. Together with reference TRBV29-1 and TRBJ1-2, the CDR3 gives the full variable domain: SAVISQKPSRDICQRGTSLTIQCQVDSQVTMMFWYRQQPGQSLTLIATANQGSEATYESGFVIDKFPISRPNLTFSTLTVSNMSPEDSSIYLCSVGRSGLTKGGYTFGSGTRLTVV.

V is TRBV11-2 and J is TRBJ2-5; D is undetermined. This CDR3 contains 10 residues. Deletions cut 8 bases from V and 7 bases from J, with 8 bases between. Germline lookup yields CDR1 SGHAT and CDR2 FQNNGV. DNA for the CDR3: TGTGCCAGCGGCCCTGGGACCCAGTACTTC. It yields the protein CASGPGTQYF.

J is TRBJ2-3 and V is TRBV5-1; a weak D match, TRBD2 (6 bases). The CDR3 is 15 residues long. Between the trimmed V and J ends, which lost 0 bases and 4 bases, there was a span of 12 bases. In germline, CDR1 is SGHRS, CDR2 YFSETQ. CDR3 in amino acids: CASSLAGDPSDTQYF. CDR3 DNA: TGCGCCAGCAGCTTGGCGGGGGATCCGTCAGATACGCAGTATTTT.

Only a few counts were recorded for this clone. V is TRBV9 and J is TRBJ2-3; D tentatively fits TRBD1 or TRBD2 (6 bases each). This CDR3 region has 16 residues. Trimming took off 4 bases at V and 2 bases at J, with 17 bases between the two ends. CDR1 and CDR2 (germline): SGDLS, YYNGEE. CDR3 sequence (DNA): TGTGCCAGCAGCCCCACGGGGGCGGGGATCACAGATACGCAGTATTTT. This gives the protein CASSPTGAGITDTQYF.

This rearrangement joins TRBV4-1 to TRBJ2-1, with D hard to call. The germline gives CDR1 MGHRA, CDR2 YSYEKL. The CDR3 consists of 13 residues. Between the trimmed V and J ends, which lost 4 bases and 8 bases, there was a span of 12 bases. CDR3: CASSPLGFDEQFF. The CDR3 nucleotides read TGCGCCAGCAGCCCTTTGGGATTTGATGAGCAGTTCTTC.

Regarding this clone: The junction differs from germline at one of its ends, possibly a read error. The CDR3 coding sequence is TGTGCCATCAGTGAGGGAGAGACCCAGTACTTC. Protein product: CAISEGETQYF. The genes are TRBV6-6 and TRBJ2-5; possibly TRBD2 for D (5 bases). CDR3 size: 11 residues. Per the germline V gene, CDR1 is MNHNY and CDR2 is SVGAGI (reference sequence).

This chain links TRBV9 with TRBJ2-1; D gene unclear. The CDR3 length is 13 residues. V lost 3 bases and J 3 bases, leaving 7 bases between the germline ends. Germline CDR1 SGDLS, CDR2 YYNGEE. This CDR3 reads CASSAADYNEQFF. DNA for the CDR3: TGTGCCAGCAGCGCGGCAGACTACAATGAGCAGTTCTTC.

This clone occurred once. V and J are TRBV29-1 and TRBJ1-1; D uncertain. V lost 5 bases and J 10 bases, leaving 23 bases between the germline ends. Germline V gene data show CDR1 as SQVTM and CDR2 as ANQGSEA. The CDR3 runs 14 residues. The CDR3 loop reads CSVFKGNGNGGAFF. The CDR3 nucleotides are TGCAGCGTTTTTAAGGGCAACGGTAATGGTGGAGCTTTCTTT. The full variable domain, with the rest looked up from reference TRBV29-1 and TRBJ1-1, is SAVISQKPSRDICQRGTSLTIQCQVDSQVTMMFWYRQQPGQSLTLIATANQGSEATYESGFVIDKFPISRPNLTFSTLTVSNMSPEDSSIYLCSVFKGNGNGGAFFGQGTRLTVV.

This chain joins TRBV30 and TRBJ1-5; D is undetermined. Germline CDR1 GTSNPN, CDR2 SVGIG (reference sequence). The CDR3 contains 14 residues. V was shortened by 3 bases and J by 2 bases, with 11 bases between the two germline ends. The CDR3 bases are TGTGCCTGGAGGGCCGCGGCGGGCAATCAGCCCCAGCATTTT. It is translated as CAWRAAAGNQPQHF.

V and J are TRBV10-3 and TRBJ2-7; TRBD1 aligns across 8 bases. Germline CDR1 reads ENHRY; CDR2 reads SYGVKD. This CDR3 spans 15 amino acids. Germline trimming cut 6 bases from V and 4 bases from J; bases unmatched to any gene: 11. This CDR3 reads CAIRETTGDVYEQYF. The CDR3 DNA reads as TGTGCCATCAGAGAGACGACAGGGGACGTGTACGAGCAGTACTTC.

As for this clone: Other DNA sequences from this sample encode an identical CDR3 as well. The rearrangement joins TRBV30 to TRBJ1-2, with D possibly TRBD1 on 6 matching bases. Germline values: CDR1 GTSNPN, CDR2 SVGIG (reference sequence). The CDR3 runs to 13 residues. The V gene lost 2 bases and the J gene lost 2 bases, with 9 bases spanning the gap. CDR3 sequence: CAWSIGGNYGYTF. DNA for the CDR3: TGTGCCTGGAGTATAGGGGGAAACTATGGCTACACCTTC.